The next 27 T cell receptor beta chains were all read from a single sample in a study of radiotherapy plus CTLA-4 blockade in lung cancer (dated 2018 in TCRdb). Libraries came from the immunoSEQ multiplex PCR assay. As stored in TCRdb, this immuneACCESS dataset retains in-frame rearrangements with V and J assigned. A fraction of the clones does not appear; measured against another copy, unresolved V genes explain less than half of the discrepancy, and the remainder lacks a known reason. The sample table holds about 97,000 clones, of which 60% to 75% were seen once. 2.8% of the sample is taken by the ten largest. The specimen was peripheral blood, collected from a patient treated with radiotherapy plus ipilimumab. The receptors were gathered from a human donor with non-small cell lung cancer who had a partial response to radiotherapy plus ipilimumab. Some clones in this sample may be carry-over from other donors' samples.

The chain uses TRBV2 and TRBJ2-3; D ambiguous. CDR1 is SNHLY, CDR2 FYNNEI, per germline. This CDR3 has 12 residues. V lost 4 bases and J lost 10, with 12 bases in between. The CDR3 nucleotides read TGTGCCAGCAGTGCGTCGGGTTGGGCGCAGTATTTT. As protein: CASSASGWAQYF.

The chain has TRBV11-3 and TRBJ2-2; D ambiguous. CDR3 length: 16 residues. Trimming took 1 base from V and 7 from J, leaving 16 bases between them. Germline lookup yields CDR1 SGHNT and CDR2 YENEEA. CDR3 sequence: CASSLGRARSGGELFF. The CDR3 DNA follows: TGTGCCAGCAGCTTAGGTCGAGCGAGGAGTGGCGGGGAGCTGTTTTTT.

The chain employs TRBV6-5 and TRBJ2-5, with D perhaps TRBD2 (6 bases). The CDR3 has 13 amino acids. Trimming removed 2 bases from V and 5 bases from J, with 9 bases in between. Germline V CDR1 and CDR2: MNHEY, SVGAGI. CDR3 nucleotides: TGTGCCAGCAGTTACAGGGCGGGGGAGACCCAGTACTTC. It codes for CASSYRAGETQYF.

This clone was counted a few times. This chain uses TRBV2 with TRBJ2-2; 9 bases match TRBD1. Trimming removed 5 bases from V and 2 bases from J; junction bases left unmatched: 3. The CDR3 runs to 15 residues. Looked up from germline, CDR1 is SNHLY and CDR2 is FYNNEI. The CDR3 bases are TGTGCCAGCAGTCCGGACAGGGGTAACACCGGGGAGCTGTTTTTT. Its translation: CASSPDRGNTGELFF.

The genes are TRBV28 and TRBJ1-5; 7 bases map to TRBD1. This CDR3 comprises 13 residues. With V trimmed by 6 bases and J by 3 bases, 2 bases remained unmatched. Germline assignment: CDR1 MDHEN and CDR2 SYDVKM. CDR3 nucleotide sequence: TGTGCCAGCAGGGGACAGCTCAATCAGCCCCAGCATTTT. Protein sequence: CASRGQLNQPQHF.

This chain links TRBV7-2 with TRBJ2-7; TRBD2 matches 11 bases. This CDR3 is 16 amino acids long. Germline values: CDR1 SGHTA, CDR2 FQGNSA. The junction had 8 bases not matched to a gene; V was cut back by 4 bases and J by 3 bases. CDR3 nucleotides: TGTGCCAGCAGCTCCCAATTTACTAGCGGGGGCTACGAGCAGTACTTC. Translating it yields CASSSQFTSGGYEQYF. Full variable domain (outside the CDR3, taken from reference TRBV7-2 and TRBJ2-7): GAGVSQSPSNKVTEKGKDVELRCDPISGHTALYWYRQSLGQGLEFLIYFQGNSAPDKSGLPSDRFSAERTGGSVSTLTIQRTQQEDSAVYLCASSSQFTSGGYEQYFGPGTRLTVT.

This chain connects TRBV9 to TRBJ1-4; TRBD1 aligns across 7 bases. The V gene end was trimmed by 4 bases and the J gene end by 7 bases; junction bases not matched to a gene: 10. Germline CDR1 reads SGDLS; CDR2 reads YYNGEE. The CDR3 has 15 amino acids. Here the CDR3 reads CASSPRTGESEKLFF. CDR3 bases: TGTGCCAGCAGCCCTCGCACAGGGGAGAGTGAAAAACTGTTTTTT.

This chain joins TRBV4-2 and TRBJ1-4, with TRBD1 identical over 8 bases. Germline CDR1 and CDR2: LGHNA and YNFKEQ. J gave up 0 bases and V 3 bases, and 3 bases lay outside the gene matches. The CDR3 length is 16 residues. The CDR3 bases are TGTGCCAGCAGCCAGTTGGACAGGGCAACTAATGAAAAACTGTTTTTT. It encodes CASSQLDRATNEKLFF.

This clone has a handful of counts. The J gene is TRBJ2-3, the V gene TRBV19; D remains unclear. In germline, CDR1 is LNHDA, CDR2 SQIVND (reference sequence). CDR3 length: 16 residues. Deletions cut 2 bases from V and 2 bases from J, with 14 bases between. CDR3 in amino acids: CASSIRGLATTDTQYF. The CDR3, as DNA: TGTGCCAGTAGTATACGCGGCCTCGCCACCACAGATACGCAGTATTTT.

V and J are TRBV7-8 and TRBJ1-4; D unclear. The CDR3 sequence is 15 residues long. The V gene's germline CDR1 is SGHVS and CDR2 FQNEAQ. V was pared by 5 bases and J by 0 bases, with 10 bases between. This chain's CDR3 is CASSINKATNEKLFF. DNA of the CDR3: TGTGCCAGCAGCATTAACAAAGCAACTAATGAAAAACTGTTTTTT.

This chain uses TRBV18 with TRBJ2-1, with TRBD2 matching over 8 bases. V was pared by 3 bases and J by 8 bases, with 6 bases of the junction left unmatched. Germline CDR1 reads KGHSH; CDR2 reads LQKENI. This CDR3 is 14 amino acids long. CDR3 protein: CASSPQPGGYEQFF. The CDR3 region has the DNA TGTGCCAGCTCACCTCAACCGGGGGGGTATGAGCAGTTCTTC.

A few counts support this clone. This chain connects TRBV7-9 to TRBJ1-5, with a tentative D call TRBD1 (6 bases). Trimming took 10 bases from V and 1 from J, leaving 17 bases between them. The length of the CDR3 is 15 residues. Germline V CDR1 and CDR2: SEHNR, FQNEAQ (reference sequence). CDR3 amino acids: CAIATGGGSNQPQHF. In nucleotides, the CDR3 is TGTGCCATCGCGACGGGGGGCGGGAGCAATCAGCCCCAGCATTTT. Together with reference TRBV7-9 and TRBJ1-5, the CDR3 gives the full variable domain: DTGVSQNPRHKITKRGQNVTFRCDPISEHNRLYWYRQTLGQGPEFLTYFQNEAQLEKSRLLSDRFSAERPKGSFSTLEIQRTEQGDSAMYLCAIATGGGSNQPQHFGDGTRLSIL.

V usage is TRBV5-1 and J usage is TRBJ1-5, with 8 bases lining up with TRBD1. The germline gives CDR1 SGHRS, CDR2 YFSETQ. Trimming took 4 bases from V and 3 from J; bases not matched to a gene: 6. The CDR3 runs to 15 residues. The CDR3 DNA sequence: TGCGCCAGCAGCCCCAGGGACAGGTACAATCAGCCCCAGCATTTT. Its translation: CASSPRDRYNQPQHF. Using reference TRBV5-1 and TRBJ1-5 for the parts outside the CDR3, the full variable domain is KAGVTQTPRYLIKTRGQQVTLSCSPISGHRSVSWYQQTPGQGLQFLFEYFSETQRNKGNFPGRFSGRQFSNSRSEMNVSTLELGDSALYLCASSPRDRYNQPQHFGDGTRLSIL.

This rearrangement joins TRBV5-1 to TRBJ1-1; D is unclear. This CDR3 is 13 amino acids long. CDR1 is SGHRS and CDR2 is YFSETQ in the germline V gene. Trimming removed 4 bases at V and 4 bases at J, with 11 bases between. The CDR3 DNA follows: TGCGCCAGCAGCCCACGACTAGGCACTGAAGCTTTCTTT. This encodes CASSPRLGTEAFF.

The chain combines TRBV7-3 with TRBJ2-1; TRBD1 matches at 7 bases. CDR1 SGHTA and CDR2 FQGTGA come from the germline V gene. CDR3 length: 14 residues. V lost 6 bases, J lost 10 bases, and 12 bases stayed unmatched. The CDR3 region is CASSPITGAGEQFF. CDR3 coding DNA: TGTGCCAGCAGTCCCATTACAGGGGCCGGAGAGCAGTTCTTC.

There are a few counts of this clone. The V call is TRBV6-6, the J call TRBJ2-7, with 14 bases aligning to TRBD2. Per germline, CDR1 MNHNY and CDR2 SVGAGI (reference sequence). V gave up 6 bases and J gave up 7 bases; unmatched junction bases: 5. The length of the CDR3 is 14 residues. The CDR3 loop is CASRTSGRAGEQYF. As DNA, the CDR3 is TGTGCCAGCAGGACTAGCGGGAGGGCCGGAGAGCAGTACTTC.

V usage is TRBV27 and J usage is TRBJ2-7; 13 bases match TRBD2. The germline CDR1 and CDR2 sequences are MNHEY and SMNVEV (reference sequence). The trim removed 6 bases at V and 7 bases at J, leaving 3 bases unmatched. The CDR3 runs 13 residues. The CDR3 coding sequence is TGTGCCAGCAGCCCGACTAGCGGGAGGGAGCAGTACTTC. Amino acids: CASSPTSGREQYF.

V gene TRBV6-6 combines with J gene TRBJ2-3; the match to TRBD2 covers 9 bases. The ends lost 0 bases at V and 7 bases at J; junction bases unmatched: 5. Germline CDR1 reads MNHNY; CDR2 reads SVGAGI (reference sequence). The CDR3 is made up of 15 amino acids. Written as DNA, the CDR3 is TGTGCCAGCAGTTACTCTAGCGGGGGTTCATATACGCAGTATTTT. This gives the protein CASSYSSGGSYTQYF.

The chain uses TRBV5-4 and TRBJ2-2; TRBD1 aligns across 7 bases. Germline loops: CDR1 SGHNT, CDR2 YYREEE (reference sequence). Trimming at V came to 4 bases and at J to 4 bases, leaving 7 bases not matched to a gene. The CDR3 consists of 15 residues. CDR3 DNA: TGTGCCAGCAGCCCAGGGGGTCAGCCCACCGGGGAGCTGTTTTTT. This sequence encodes CASSPGGQPTGELFF.

This chain uses TRBV7-2 with TRBJ2-5, with 7 bases matching TRBD2. The J call is in doubt because the DNA end fits TRBJ2-7 better. Germline V CDR1 and CDR2: SGHTA, FQGNSA. The CDR3 loop spans 15 amino acids. The CDR3 DNA reads TGTGCCAGCAGCTTAGGAGGGAGGGCCACCTACGAGCAGTACTTC. This codes for CASSLGGRATYEQYF.

Sample share makes this clone medium-sized. CDR3 nucleotide sequence: TGCGCCAGCAGCTTGGCGGCCAGCCGGGATGAAAAACTGTTTTTT. Translating it yields CASSLAASRDEKLFF. The rearrangement links TRBV5-1 to TRBJ1-4; D gene uncertain. V was shortened by 0 bases and J by 6 bases, with 12 bases between the two germline ends. The CDR3 spans 15 residues. The germline V gene has CDR1 SGHRS and CDR2 YFSETQ.

The rearrangement joins TRBV6-1 to TRBJ1-2, with D maybe TRBD1 (5 bases). The germline gives CDR1 MNHNS, CDR2 SASEGT. The V end lost 0 bases, the J end lost 4 bases, and 12 bases lay between the germline ends. CDR3 size: 15 residues. CDR3 sequence: CASSEAGTSFYGYTF. The CDR3 DNA reads as TGTGCCAGCAGTGAAGCCGGGACTTCATTCTATGGCTACACCTTC.

The chain is built from TRBV29-1 and TRBJ2-7, with D perhaps matching TRBD1 (5 bases). The CDR3 runs to 14 residues. Trimming cost V 4 bases and J 4 bases, with 17 bases left between them. Germline V gene data show CDR1 as SQVTM and CDR2 as ANQGSEA. CDR3 residues: CSVGQKGVQYEQYF. Written as DNA, the CDR3 is TGCAGCGTTGGTCAGAAAGGGGTACAGTACGAGCAGTACTTC.

The CDR3 is CASSLALAGQEQFF. The CDR3 nucleotides are TGTGCCAGCAGCTTAGCCCTAGCGGGGCAGGAGCAGTTCTTC. V is TRBV7-2 and J is TRBJ2-1, with 9 bases matching TRBD2. V lost 0 bases, J lost 10 bases, and 4 bases stayed unmatched. Germline CDR1 SGHTA, CDR2 FQGNSA. The CDR3 extends over 14 amino acids.

The rearrangement uses TRBV7-9 and TRBJ2-4, with 7 bases identical to TRBD2. The V and J ends lost 7 bases and 0 bases, in that order; junction bases with no gene match: 3. The CDR3 runs to 14 residues. The germline V gene has CDR1 SEHNR and CDR2 FQNEAQ (reference sequence). The CDR3 region has the DNA TGTGCCAGCACTAGCGGTCTAGCCAAAAACATTCAGTACTTC. This translates into CASTSGLAKNIQYF.

This clone was seen a handful of times. This rearrangement joins TRBV5-1 to TRBJ2-3; D ambiguous. The CDR3 covers 14 residues. Germline values: CDR1 SGHRS, CDR2 YFSETQ. The V gene lost 2 bases and the J gene lost 0 bases, with 7 bases spanning the gap. Written as DNA, the CDR3 is TGCGCCAGCAGCTTTCTCCCCAGCACAGATACGCAGTATTTT. Protein: CASSFLPSTDTQYF.

This clone was observed many times. This chain connects TRBV7-2 to TRBJ1-4; 7 bases map to TRBD1. V lost 6 bases, J lost 0 bases, and 4 bases stayed unmatched. This CDR3 has 15 amino acids. Looked up from germline, CDR1 is SGHTA and CDR2 is FQGNSA. The CDR3 is CASRFGTATNEKLFF. CDR3 sequence (DNA): TGTGCCAGCAGGTTCGGGACAGCAACTAATGAAAAACTGTTTTTT.